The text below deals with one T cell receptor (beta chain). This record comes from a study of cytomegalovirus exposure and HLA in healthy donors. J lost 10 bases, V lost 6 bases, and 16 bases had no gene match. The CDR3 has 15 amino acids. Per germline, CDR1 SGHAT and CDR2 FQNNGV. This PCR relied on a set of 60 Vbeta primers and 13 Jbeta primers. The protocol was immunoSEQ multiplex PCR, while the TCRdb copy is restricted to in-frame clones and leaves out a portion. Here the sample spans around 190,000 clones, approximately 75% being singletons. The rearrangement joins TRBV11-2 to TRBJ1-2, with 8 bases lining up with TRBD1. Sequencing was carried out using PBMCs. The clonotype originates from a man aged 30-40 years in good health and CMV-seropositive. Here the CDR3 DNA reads TGTGCCAGCAGTCCGTACCGCCCCGGACAGGGCGTCTACACCTTC. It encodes CASSPYRPGQGVYTF.